Included here is one TCR beta chain sequence, with context. In the authors' methods: For nucleated cells, counts were estimated from reference gene primer amplification. The data were produced by immunoSEQ multiplex PCR, yet TCRdb's version contains in-frame clones alone and is incomplete. The V and J calls and clone size are taken from that table; D and trimming were inferred from the DNA. The sample records approximately 19,000 clones, about 81% being singletons. The data originate from a study of blood T cell repertoires in COVID-19. Study-wide context: Whether acute or convalescent, the COVID-19 samples came from the United States, Italy and Spain. Sources were T cells, B-cell-depleted T cells, or PBMCs; the material itself was cDNA or gDNA.

Between the trimmed V and J ends, which lost 5 bases and 0 bases, there was a span of 11 bases. Germline V gene lookup returns CDR1 GTSNPN and CDR2 SVGIG (reference sequence). CDR3 length: 14 amino acids. Sequenced material: peripheral blood. The TCR comes from a man between 60 and 70 years old with acute or convalescent COVID-19. The chain has TRBV30 and TRBJ1-3; D is perhaps TRBD1 (5 bases). CDR3: CAWWDFSSGNTIYF. The CDR3 DNA follows: TGTGCCTGGTGGGACTTCTCCTCTGGAAACACCATATATTTT.